This record concerns one T cell receptor (beta chain) sequence. The data were obtained in a study of T cells in Graves' hyperthyroidism and ophthalmopathy. The CDR3 spans 13 residues. Trimming cost V 3 bases and J 6 bases, with 9 bases left between them. Germline assignment: CDR1 MDHEN and CDR2 SYDVKM. Amplification of TCR beta CDR3 regions used RNA as the template. HTBI primers were used for first-round RT-PCR of the TCR CDR3. In TCRdb, the multiplex PCR reads were re-called with MiXCR into one record per CDR3 protein. The profile shows 250,000 to 350,000 distinct CDR3 sequences, around 17% of them singletons.

The chain couples TRBV28 to TRBJ2-1; no reliable D call. Sequenced: blood. The TCR was taken from a man aged 30 to 39 with Graves' hyperthyroidism. CDR3 in amino acids: CASSFFGLNEQFF. CDR3 coding DNA: TGTGCCAGCAGTTTTTTCGGGCTCAATGAGCAGTTCTTC.